These 30 T cell receptor beta chains were all obtained from the same sample, sequenced in a study of CD8+CD57+ T cells in acquired aplastic anemia. CDR3 and TCR beta VDJ profiling relied on a genomic DNA template. One entry per CDR3 protein results from TCRdb running MiXCR on the reads. The data contain approximately 260,000 distinct CDR3 sequences, 65% to 90% of them singletons. CD8+CD57+ cell expansion, shown by flow cytometry, had occurred in the patients selected for sequencing. Sequencing used sorted CD4+, CD8+, or CD8+CD57+ T cells (not recorded which) from PBMCs. These receptor sequences come from a human donor with aplastic anemia.

In regard to this clonotype: One junction end disagrees with the germline gene, perhaps due to a read error. CDR3 nucleotides: TGTGCCACCAGTGATGTGTCAGGGGAGACCGGGGAGCTGTTCTTC. Protein sequence: CATSDVSGETGELFF. V and J are TRBV24-1 and TRBJ2-1; maybe TRBD1 (6 bases). The CDR3 has 15 amino acids. CDR1 is KGHDR and CDR2 is SFDVKD in the germline V gene.

Of note for this clonotype: The CDR3 ends on some other residue instead of the conserved phenylalanine or tryptophan, so this is likely a read error. The DNA is omitted, as the CDR3 cannot be located on it reliably, and the CDR3 follows TCRdb's listing. The chain couples TRBV7-6 to TRBJ2-7; the table's D gene call, TRBD2, was not cross checked with the DNA. CDR1 and CDR2 (germline): SGHVS, FNYEAQ. The CDR3 totals 13 residues, both ends included. The chain's CDR3 is CASSLGRALAPLH.

Comment on this clonotype: Given the absence of the conserved phenylalanine or tryptophan at the CDR3 end, a read error is likely. The DNA is omitted, as the CDR3 cannot be located on it reliably, and the CDR3 follows TCRdb's listing. The rearrangement joins TRBV2 to TRBJ1-2; no check of the table's D call, TRBD1, against the DNA was made. Germline lookup yields CDR1 SNHLY and CDR2 FYNNEI. The CDR3 is 16 amino acids in total, end residues counted. CDR3 protein: CASSFSRVGYTFGSGT.

CDR3 sequence (DNA): TGTGCCAGCAGTCTAGCGTGGTTTCCCGATGAGCAGTTCTTC. Its translation is CASSLAWFPDEQFF. The V gene is TRBV7-8, the J gene TRBJ2-1, with a possible D match to TRBD2 (6 bases). The CDR3 has 14 residues. V was clipped by 6 bases and J by 8 bases, with 17 bases between them. CDR1 and CDR2 from the germline V gene are SGHVS and FQNEAQ.

In its sample, this clonotype was seen a few times. An end of the junction does not agree with germline; a read error may underlie this. V gene TRBV7-7 combines with J gene TRBJ2-5; 7 bases agree with TRBD1. The CDR3 extends over 13 amino acids. Per germline, CDR1 SSHAT and CDR2 FNYEAQ (reference sequence). CDR3 in amino acids: CASSSTGEETQYF. The CDR3, as DNA: TGTGCTAGCAGCTCAACAGGGGAAGAGACCCAGTACTTC. The full variable domain, in which reference TRBV7-7 and TRBJ2-5 provide the parts outside the CDR3, is GAGVSQSPRYKVTKRGQDVTLRCDPISSHATLYWYQQALGQGPEFLTYFNYEAQPDKSGLPSDRFSAERPEGSISTLTIQRTEQRDSAMYRCASSSTGEETQYFGPGTRLLVL.

About this clonotype: The junction shows a germline mismatch at one end, possibly a read error. V usage is TRBV7-9 and J usage is TRBJ1-1; D possibly corresponds to TRBD1 (5 bases). The CDR3 is 15 residues long. The germline gives CDR1 SEHNR, CDR2 FQNEAQ (reference sequence). CDR3 DNA sequence: TGTACCAGCAGCTTAGATCTGACAGACAGCACTGAAGCTTTCTTT. It yields the protein CTSSLDLTDSTEAFF.

In regard to this clonotype: The CDR3 ends on some other residue instead of the conserved phenylalanine or tryptophan, so this is likely a read error. V gene TRBV10-3 combines with J gene TRBJ1-1; D is uncertain. The CDR3 has 13 amino acids. From germline, CDR1 is ENHRY and CDR2 SYGVKD. The ends were cut back, 6 bases at V and 3 bases at J, with 11 bases in the middle. CDR3 bases: TGTGCCATCAGCGAAGACATGCACACTGAAGCTTTCTCT. This gives the protein CAISEDMHTEAFS.

This chain joins TRBV20-1 and TRBJ2-1, with a possible D match to TRBD1 (6 bases). This CDR3 is 15 amino acids long. From germline, CDR1 is DFQATT and CDR2 SNEGSKA (reference sequence). V was shortened by 5 bases and J by 0 bases, with 14 bases between the two germline ends. This chain's CDR3 is CSAGLGTPSYNEQFF. The DNA for the CDR3 is TGCAGTGCTGGGTTGGGGACACCCTCCTACAATGAGCAGTTCTTC.

In the case of this clonotype: The limits of the CDR3 on the DNA are not certain, so only TCRdb's listed CDR3 is given. This rearrangement joins TRBV9 to TRBJ2-1. The CDR3 extends over 15 residues, inclusive of both ends. The germline gives CDR1 SGDLS, CDR2 YYNGEE. The CDR3 loop reads CASSVWSDTQYFEFF.

This chain joins TRBV5-4 and TRBJ2-7; TRBD2 might be the D (5 bases). Trimming pared 6 bases from V and 4 bases from J, leaving 14 bases between. CDR3 length equals 13 residues. Germline assignment: CDR1 SGHNT and CDR2 YYREEE (reference sequence). The CDR3 protein is CASMFSSAYEQYF. The CDR3, as DNA: TGTGCCAGCATGTTTAGTAGCGCATACGAGCAGTACTTC.

The rearrangement joins TRBV9 to TRBJ1-2, with D perhaps TRBD1 (6 bases). This CDR3 has 15 amino acids. Germline V gene lookup returns CDR1 SGDLS and CDR2 YYNGEE. V lost 1 base, J lost 1 base, and 11 bases lay in between. CDR3: CASSVRTEDNYGYTF. CDR3 DNA: TGTGCCAGCAGCGTACGGACAGAAGATAACTATGGCTACACCTTC.

This chain connects TRBV2 to TRBJ2-5, with D perhaps matching TRBD2 (6 bases). The end of the DNA is better explained by TRBJ2-3, so the J call may be wrong. There are 14 residues in the CDR3. Per germline, CDR1 SNHLY and CDR2 FYNNEI. The DNA for the CDR3 is TGTGCCAGCGGAGGGCGGGGCGAGCAAGATACGCAGTATTTT. Amino acid sequence: CASGGRGEQDTQYF.

V usage is TRBV7-7 and J usage is TRBJ1-2; 10 bases align to TRBD1. The CDR3 totals 15 residues. V lost 5 bases to trimming and J lost 1 base; unmatched junction nucleotides: 4. Germline loops: CDR1 SSHAT, CDR2 FNYEAQ (reference sequence). In DNA form, the CDR3 reads TGTGCCAGCAGCGCCGGGACAGGGGATAACTATGGCTACACCTTC. It encodes CASSAGTGDNYGYTF.

This clonotype has only one observation. The rearrangement links TRBV5-6 to TRBJ2-7; 7 nucleotides agree with TRBD1. In germline, CDR1 is SGHDT, CDR2 YYEEEE. J lost 1 base, V lost 0 bases, and 13 bases had no gene match. This CDR3 has 18 residues. The CDR3: CASSLVDNGTALSYEQYV. CDR3 bases: TGTGCCAGCAGCTTGGTCGACAACGGGACAGCCCTTTCCTACGAGCAGTACGTC.

This clonotype was seen only once. Compared with germline, one end of the junction differs, possibly owing to a read error. The genes are TRBV11-2 and TRBJ2-5; D is unresolved. Germline CDR1 and CDR2: SGHAT and FQNNGV. The CDR3 is made up of 12 amino acids. As DNA, the CDR3 is TGTGCCGGCAGCTTGGACCACTACGCCCAGTACTTC. Encoded protein: CAGSLDHYAQYF. Filled out from reference TRBV11-2 and TRBJ2-5, the complete variable domain reads EAGVAQSPRYKIIEKRQSVAFWCNPISGHATLYWYQQILGQGPKLLIQFQNNGVVDDSQLPKDRFSAERLKGVDSTLKIQPAKLEDSAVYLCAGSLDHYAQYFGPGTRLLVL.

Worth noting for this clonotype: The conserved closing phenylalanine or tryptophan is absent in this CDR3, likely reflecting a read error. No DNA is shown, since the ends of the CDR3 on it are uncertain; the CDR3 is the one TCRdb lists. V and J are TRBV9 and TRBJ2-2; the D segment call TRBD2 is taken from the table without a DNA check. Germline CDR1 and CDR2: SGDLS and YYNGEE. The CDR3 sequence runs 12 residues, both termini included. This chain's CDR3 is CASSELAGGPRN.

Of note for this clonotype: The DNA is left out, because the CDR3 cannot be placed on it with certainty; the CDR3 is given as TCRdb lists it. The rearrangement uses TRBV7-3 and TRBJ2-3; the table gives TRBD2 as D, unverified against the DNA. The CDR3 length equals 14 residues, ends included. CDR1 and CDR2 (germline): SGHTA, FQGTGA. The CDR3 sequence is CASSFAGGSYNEQF.

The chain uses TRBV20-1 and TRBJ2-1; D is perhaps TRBD1 (7 bases). The J call may be wrong; the DNA end is better matched by TRBJ2-5. The CDR3 is made up of 13 amino acids. The germline V gene encodes CDR1 DFQATT and CDR2 SNEGSKA (reference sequence). CDR3 in amino acids: CSATQGGQETQYF. The CDR3 DNA sequence: TGCAGTGCGACGCAGGGGGGTCAGGAGACCCAGTACTTC.

This rearrangement joins TRBV7-4 to TRBJ2-7, with 8 bases lining up with TRBD2. The CDR3 is 15 amino acids. The germline CDR1 and CDR2 sequences are SGHVT and SQSDAQ. With 0 bases clipped from V and 2 bases from J, the junction kept 3 bases outside the gene matches. CDR3 bases: TGTGCCAGCAGCTTAGCGTCTAGCGGGCCCTACGAGCAGTACTTC. Translated, it gives CASSLASSGPYEQYF. The whole variable domain, filled in from reference TRBV7-4 and TRBJ2-7, reads GAGVSQSPRYKVAKRGRDVALRCDSISGHVTLYWYRQTLGQGSEVLTYSQSDAQRDKSGRPSGRFSAERPERSVSTLKIQRTEQGDSAVYLCASSLASSGPYEQYFGPGTRLTVT.

This clonotype has just a few counts. V is TRBV11-3 and J is TRBJ2-3; TRBD2 matches 7 bases. The CDR3 totals 15 residues. Per the germline V gene, CDR1 is SGHNT and CDR2 is YENEEA. Trimming removed 5 bases from V and 5 bases from J; junction bases left unmatched: 10. Here the CDR3 DNA reads TGTGCCAGCAGCGCCGAGACGAGCGGGATAGATACGCAGTATTTT. Protein: CASSAETSGIDTQYF.

The chain is built from TRBV7-8 and TRBJ1-1, with D uncertain. With 1 base removed from V and 1 base from J, the gap between germline ends came to 10 bases. Germline values: CDR1 SGHVS, CDR2 FQNEAQ. The CDR3 spans 15 residues. The CDR3 here is CASSLDVSPNTEAFF. The CDR3 coding sequence is TGTGCCAGCAGCTTAGATGTAAGTCCGAACACTGAAGCTTTCTTT.

The genes are TRBV11-3 and TRBJ2-1; a possible D gene is TRBD2 (5 bases). Trimming left V 0 bases short and J 3 bases short, with 12 bases between. This CDR3 is built from 16 residues. The V gene's germline CDR1 is SGHNT and CDR2 YENEEA. CDR3 nucleotides: TGTGCCAGCAGCTTAGATCTGCGAGGGTACTACAATGAGCAGTTCTTC. Encoded protein: CASSLDLRGYYNEQFF.

This chain joins TRBV7-2 and TRBJ1-6; D is ambiguous. CDR1 is SGHTA and CDR2 is FQGNSA in the germline V gene. The length of the CDR3 is 13 residues. The V and J ends lost 3 bases and 8 bases respectively, with 8 bases between them. The CDR3 region has the DNA TGTGCCAGCAGCTTCCAGTTTGATTCACCCCTCCACTTT. Its translation is CASSFQFDSPLHF. The complete variable domain, with remaining parts taken from reference TRBV7-2 and TRBJ1-6, reads GAGVSQSPSNKVTEKGKDVELRCDPISGHTALYWYRQSLGQGLEFLIYFQGNSAPDKSGLPSDRFSAERTGGSVSTLTIQRTQQEDSAVYLCASSFQFDSPLHFGNGTRLTVT.

This chain connects TRBV7-2 to TRBJ1-1; no definite D call. The CDR3 contains 13 residues. Germline values: CDR1 SGHTA, CDR2 FQGNSA. Deletions cut 10 bases from V and 5 bases from J, with 17 bases between. The CDR3 sequence: CATRSDGVTEAFF. The CDR3, as DNA: TGTGCCACCAGGTCGGACGGCGTGACTGAAGCTTTCTTT.

Note on this clonotype: Germline is not matched at one junction end, which may reflect a read error. This sequence joins TRBV5-4 and TRBJ1-6, with unresolved D. This CDR3 has 14 amino acids. Germline V gene sequence: CDR1 SGHNT, CDR2 YYREEE (reference sequence). CDR3 DNA sequence: TGCGCCAGCAGCTTAGGCCTTGATAATTCACCCCTCCACTTT. It specifies CASSLGLDNSPLHF.

A word on this clonotype: It is likely a read error, because the conserved phenylalanine at the end of the CDR3 is missing. Because the CDR3's place on the DNA is in doubt, the DNA is left out and the CDR3 is given as listed by TCRdb. The chain links TRBV7-3 to TRBJ2-3; the table calls TRBD2, which could not be checked here. The CDR3 region is 14 residues in length, termini included. Per germline, CDR1 SGHTA and CDR2 FQGTGA. The CDR3 loop reads CASRRAGSPVTHCI.

CDR3 DNA sequence: TGTGCCACCAGCGGTGACAGATCCCCATGGACCCAGCATTTT. Its translation: CATSGDRSPWTQHF. The chain recombines TRBV24-1 with TRBJ1-5; D is perhaps TRBD1 (5 bases). The ends were cut back, 7 bases at V and 11 bases at J, with 20 bases in the middle. This CDR3 is 14 amino acids long. Germline V gene lookup returns CDR1 KGHDR and CDR2 SFDVKD.

This clonotype was observed a single time. In this CDR3 the conserved last residue, phenylalanine or tryptophan, is missing, so a read error is likely. No DNA is shown, since the ends of the CDR3 on it are uncertain; the CDR3 is the one TCRdb lists. This chain connects TRBV7-3 to TRBJ1-2. CDR1 is SGHTA, CDR2 FQGTGA, per germline. Including both end residues, the CDR3 is 13 amino acids long. The CDR3 reads CASSYSGTWGETY.

The gene calls are TRBV2 and TRBJ2-1; TRBD2 matches at 8 bases. In germline, CDR1 is SNHLY, CDR2 FYNNEI. The CDR3 has 13 amino acids. The V segment lost 4 bases and the J segment 8 bases; nucleotides outside the gene matches: 4. The CDR3 DNA reads as TGTGCCAGCAGTGGCGGGGGGAGCGATGAGCAGTTCTTC. Translated, it gives CASSGGGSDEQFF.

Points on this clonotype: The conserved closing phenylalanine or tryptophan is absent in this CDR3, likely reflecting a read error. No DNA is shown, since the ends of the CDR3 on it are uncertain; the CDR3 is the one TCRdb lists. The V call is TRBV2, the J call TRBJ1-1. The CDR3 length equals 15 residues, ends included. CDR1 is SNHLY, CDR2 FYNNEI, per germline. CDR3 sequence: CASRYELTDNTEACP.